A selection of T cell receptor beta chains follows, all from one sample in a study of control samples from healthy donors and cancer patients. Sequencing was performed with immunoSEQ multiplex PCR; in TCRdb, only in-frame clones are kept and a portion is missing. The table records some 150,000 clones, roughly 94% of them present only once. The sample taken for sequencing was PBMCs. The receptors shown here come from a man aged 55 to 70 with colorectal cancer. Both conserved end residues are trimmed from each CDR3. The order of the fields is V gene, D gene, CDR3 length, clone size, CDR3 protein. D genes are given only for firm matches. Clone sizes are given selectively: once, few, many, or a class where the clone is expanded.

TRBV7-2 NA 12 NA ASSLAQGFSPLH
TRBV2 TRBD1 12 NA ASSRSGGQETQY
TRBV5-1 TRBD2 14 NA ASSRRTSGFSYEQY
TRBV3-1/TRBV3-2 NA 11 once ASSRGIGYGYT
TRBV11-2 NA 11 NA ASSRGALETQY
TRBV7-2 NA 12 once ASSSQTINYGYT
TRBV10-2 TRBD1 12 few ASSGQGARYEQY
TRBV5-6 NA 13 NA ASSSGTATREKLF
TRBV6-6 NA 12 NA ASCWDTNNSPLH
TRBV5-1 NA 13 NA ASSLPAELTDTQY
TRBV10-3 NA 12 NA AISERQGSYGYT
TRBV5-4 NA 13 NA ASSLVEGGGSPLH
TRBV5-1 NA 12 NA ASSPPSGIRTQY
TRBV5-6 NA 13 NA ASSLRGGGNQPQH
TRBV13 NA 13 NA ASSLVQSSTDTQY
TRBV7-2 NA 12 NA ASSLGQRTGELF
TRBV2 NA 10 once ASARGNTEAF
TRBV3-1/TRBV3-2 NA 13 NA ASSQNNGWRPEAF
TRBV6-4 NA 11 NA ASSEGSSYEQY
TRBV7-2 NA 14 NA ASSLALEGINTEAF
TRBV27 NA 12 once ASSLYGSTDTQY
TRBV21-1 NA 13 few ASSKGRRSPGEQY
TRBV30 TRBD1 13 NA AWSPRTGWGNTIY
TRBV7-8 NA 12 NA ASSLGAFSYEQY
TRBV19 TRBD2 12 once ATSLGGSAGELF
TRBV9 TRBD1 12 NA ASSARQGADTQY
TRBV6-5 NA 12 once ASRGVGTQETQY
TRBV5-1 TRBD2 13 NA ASSLGTSGGDTQY
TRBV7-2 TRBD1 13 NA ASSVDRGSTDTQY
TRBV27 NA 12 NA ASSLWGGAYEQY
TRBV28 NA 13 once ASSLVQGVSYEQY
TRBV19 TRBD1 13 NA ASSIQGALNTEAF
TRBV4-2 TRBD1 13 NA ASSQGTDRGDTQY
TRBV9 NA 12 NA ASSPRGLQETQY
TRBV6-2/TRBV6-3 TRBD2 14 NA ASSYSSSGGAGEQF
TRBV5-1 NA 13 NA ASSLGRQSTDTQY
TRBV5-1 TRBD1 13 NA ASSEGQAFNQPQH
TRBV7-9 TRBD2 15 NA ASSLEGLAVYQETQY
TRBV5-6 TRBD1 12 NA ASSLGQGAYEQY
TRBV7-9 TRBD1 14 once ASSSSEGAFRQPQH
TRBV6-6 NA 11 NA ASSYYGVDEQY
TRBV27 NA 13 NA ASSFEAVNSYEQY